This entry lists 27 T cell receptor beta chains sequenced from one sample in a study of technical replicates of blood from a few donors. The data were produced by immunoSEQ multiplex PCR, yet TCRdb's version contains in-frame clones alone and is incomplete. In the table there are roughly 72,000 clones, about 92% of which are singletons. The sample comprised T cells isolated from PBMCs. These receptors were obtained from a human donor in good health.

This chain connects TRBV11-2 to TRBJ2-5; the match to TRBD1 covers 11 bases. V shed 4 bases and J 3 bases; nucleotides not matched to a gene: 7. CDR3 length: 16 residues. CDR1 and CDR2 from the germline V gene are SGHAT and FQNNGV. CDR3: CASSSFRTGGEETQYF. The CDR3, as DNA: TGTGCCAGCAGCTCCTTTCGGACAGGGGGCGAAGAGACCCAGTACTTC.

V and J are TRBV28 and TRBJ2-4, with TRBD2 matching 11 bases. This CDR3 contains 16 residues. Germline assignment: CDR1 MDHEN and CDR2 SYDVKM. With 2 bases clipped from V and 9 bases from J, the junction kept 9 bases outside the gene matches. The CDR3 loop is CASSLPLAGVRGIQYF. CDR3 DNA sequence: TGTGCCAGCAGTTTACCACTAGCGGGAGTGAGAGGCATTCAGTACTTC. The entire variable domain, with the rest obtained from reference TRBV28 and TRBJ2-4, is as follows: DVKVTQSSRYLVKRTGEKVFLECVQDMDHENMFWYRQDPGLGLRLIYFSYDVKMKEKGDIPEGYSVSREKKERFSLILESASTNQTSMYLCASSLPLAGVRGIQYFGAGTRLSVL.

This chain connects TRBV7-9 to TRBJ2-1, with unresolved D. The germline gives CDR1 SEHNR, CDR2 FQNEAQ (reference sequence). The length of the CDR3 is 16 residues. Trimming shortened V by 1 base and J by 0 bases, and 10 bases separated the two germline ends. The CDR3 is CASSLDGTNSYNEQFF. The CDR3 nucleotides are TGTGCCAGCAGCTTAGATGGCACAAACTCCTACAATGAGCAGTTCTTC.

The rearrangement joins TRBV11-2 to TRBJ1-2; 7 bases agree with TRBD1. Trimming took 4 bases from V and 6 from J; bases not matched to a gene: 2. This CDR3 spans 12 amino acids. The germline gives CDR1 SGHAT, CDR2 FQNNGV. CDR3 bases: TGTGCCAGCAGCTCCCAGGGGGATGGCTACACCTTC. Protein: CASSSQGDGYTF.

The chain's CDR3 is CASSLDRPTGYEQYF. The DNA of the CDR3 is TGTGCCAGCAGCTTGGATCGACCCACCGGGTACGAGCAGTACTTC. The chain has TRBV11-2 and TRBJ2-7, with no clear D. CDR3 size: 15 residues. Germline V gene sequence: CDR1 SGHAT, CDR2 FQNNGV. V lost 3 bases to trimming and J lost 4 bases, with 16 bases between them.

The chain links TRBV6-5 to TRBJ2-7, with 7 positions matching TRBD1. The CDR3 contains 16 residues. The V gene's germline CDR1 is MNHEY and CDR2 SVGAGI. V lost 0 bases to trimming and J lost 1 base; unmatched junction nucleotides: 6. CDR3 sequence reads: CASSYSTWTGSYEQYF. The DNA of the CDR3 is TGTGCCAGCAGTTACTCGACATGGACAGGATCCTACGAGCAGTACTTC.

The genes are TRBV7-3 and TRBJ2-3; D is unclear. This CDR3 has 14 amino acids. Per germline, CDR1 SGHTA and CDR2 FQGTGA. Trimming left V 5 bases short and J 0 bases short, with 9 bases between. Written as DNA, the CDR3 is TGTGCCAGCAGCATCCTTTCTAGCACAGATACGCAGTATTTT. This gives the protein CASSILSSTDTQYF.

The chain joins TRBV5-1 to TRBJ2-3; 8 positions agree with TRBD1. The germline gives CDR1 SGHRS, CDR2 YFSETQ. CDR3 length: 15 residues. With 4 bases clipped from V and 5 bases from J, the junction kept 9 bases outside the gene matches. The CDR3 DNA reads TGCGCCAGCAGCAGTATCAGGGGGCTTGGAGATACGCAGTATTTT. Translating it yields CASSSIRGLGDTQYF.

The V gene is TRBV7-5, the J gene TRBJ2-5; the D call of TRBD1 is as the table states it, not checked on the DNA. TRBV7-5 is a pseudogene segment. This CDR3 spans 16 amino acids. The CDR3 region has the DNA TGTGTCAGAAGCTCCTCCAACAACAGGTCACGAGAGACCCAGTACTTC. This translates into CVRSSSNNRSRETQYF.

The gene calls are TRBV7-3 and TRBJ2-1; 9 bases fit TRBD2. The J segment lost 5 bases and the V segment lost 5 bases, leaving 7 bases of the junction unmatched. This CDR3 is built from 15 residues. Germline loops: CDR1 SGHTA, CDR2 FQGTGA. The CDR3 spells CASSPDPSGNNEQFF. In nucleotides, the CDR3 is TGTGCCAGCAGCCCCGACCCTAGCGGGAACAATGAGCAGTTCTTC.

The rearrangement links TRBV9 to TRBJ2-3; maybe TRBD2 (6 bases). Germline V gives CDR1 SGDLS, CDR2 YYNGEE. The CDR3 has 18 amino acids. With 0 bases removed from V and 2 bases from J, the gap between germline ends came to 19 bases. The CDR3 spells CASSVATASDIDTDTQYF. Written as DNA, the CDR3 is TGTGCCAGCAGCGTAGCTACAGCTAGCGACATAGACACAGATACGCAGTATTTT.

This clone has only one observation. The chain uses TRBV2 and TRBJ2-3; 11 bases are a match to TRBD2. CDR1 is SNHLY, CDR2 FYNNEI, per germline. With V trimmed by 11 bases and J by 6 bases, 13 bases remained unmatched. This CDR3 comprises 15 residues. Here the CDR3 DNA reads TGTGCCGGGGGGCCGACTAGCGGGATCAGGGATACGCAGTATTTT. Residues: CAGGPTSGIRDTQYF.

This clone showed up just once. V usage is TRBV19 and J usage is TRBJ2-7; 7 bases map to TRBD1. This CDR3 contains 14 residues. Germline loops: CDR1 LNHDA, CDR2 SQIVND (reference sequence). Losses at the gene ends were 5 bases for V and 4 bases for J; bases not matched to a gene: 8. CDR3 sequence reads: CASSSDRVEYEQYF. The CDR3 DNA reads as TGTGCCAGTAGTTCCGACAGGGTCGAGTACGAGCAGTACTTC. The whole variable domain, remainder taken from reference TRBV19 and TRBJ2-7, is DGGITQSPKYLFRKEGQNVTLSCEQNLNHDAMYWYRQDPGQGLRLIYYSQIVNDFQKGDIAEGYSVSREKKESFPLTVTSAQKNPTAFYLCASSSDRVEYEQYFGPGTRLTVT.

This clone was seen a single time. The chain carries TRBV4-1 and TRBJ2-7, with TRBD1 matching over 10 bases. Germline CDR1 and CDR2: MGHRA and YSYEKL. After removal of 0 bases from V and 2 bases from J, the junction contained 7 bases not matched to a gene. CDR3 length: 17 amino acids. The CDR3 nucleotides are TGCGCCAGCAGCCAAGAGGGGACGGGACAGGGGCCCTACGAGCAGTACTTC. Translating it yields CASSQEGTGQGPYEQYF.

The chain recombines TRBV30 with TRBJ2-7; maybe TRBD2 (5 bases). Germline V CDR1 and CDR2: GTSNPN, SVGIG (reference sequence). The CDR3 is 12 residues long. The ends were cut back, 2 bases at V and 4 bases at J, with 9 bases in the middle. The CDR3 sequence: CAWSFGDYEQYF. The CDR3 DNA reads TGTGCCTGGAGTTTCGGGGATTACGAGCAGTACTTC.

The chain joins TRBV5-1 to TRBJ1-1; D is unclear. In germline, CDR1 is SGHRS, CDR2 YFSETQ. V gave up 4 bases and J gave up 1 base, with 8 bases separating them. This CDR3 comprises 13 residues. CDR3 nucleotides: TGCGCCAGCAGCCCAAGCGGGAACACTGAAGCTTTCTTT. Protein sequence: CASSPSGNTEAFF.

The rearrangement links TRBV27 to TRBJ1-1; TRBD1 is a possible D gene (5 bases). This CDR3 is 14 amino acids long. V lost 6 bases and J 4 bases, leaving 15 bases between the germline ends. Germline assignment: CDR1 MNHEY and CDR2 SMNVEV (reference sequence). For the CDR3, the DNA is TGTGCCAGCAGATTGCAGGGTCGTAGCACTGAAGCTTTCTTT. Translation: CASRLQGRSTEAFF.

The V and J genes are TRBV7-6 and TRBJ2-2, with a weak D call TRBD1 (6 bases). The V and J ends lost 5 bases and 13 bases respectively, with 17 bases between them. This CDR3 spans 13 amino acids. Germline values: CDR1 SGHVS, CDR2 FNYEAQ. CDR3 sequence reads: CASSPQQGTGLFF. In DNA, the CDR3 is TGTGCCAGCAGCCCTCAACAGGGAACTGGGCTGTTTTTT.

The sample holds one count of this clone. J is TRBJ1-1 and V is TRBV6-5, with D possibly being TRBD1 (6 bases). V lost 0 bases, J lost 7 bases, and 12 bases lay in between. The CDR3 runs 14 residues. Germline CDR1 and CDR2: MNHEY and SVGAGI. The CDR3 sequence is CASSYSSGVDEAFF. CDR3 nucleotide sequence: TGTGCCAGCAGTTACTCATCAGGGGTGGATGAAGCTTTCTTT.

The CDR3 DNA reads as TGCGCCAGCAGCTTGGTCAGGGGGGAACGAGAGACCCAGTACTTC. It codes for CASSLVRGERETQYF. The V gene is TRBV5-1, the J gene TRBJ2-5; weak D call: TRBD1 (7 bases). Germline V lookup: CDR1 SGHRS, CDR2 YFSETQ. The V and J ends lost 0 bases and 4 bases respectively, with 13 bases between them. The CDR3 consists of 15 residues.

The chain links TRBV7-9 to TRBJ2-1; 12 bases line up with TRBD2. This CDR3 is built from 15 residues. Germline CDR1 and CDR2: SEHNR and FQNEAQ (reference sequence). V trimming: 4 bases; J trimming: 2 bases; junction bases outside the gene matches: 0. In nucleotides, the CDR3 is TGTGCCAGCAGCTGGACTAGCGGGGCCTACAATGAGCAGTTCTTC. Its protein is CASSWTSGAYNEQFF.

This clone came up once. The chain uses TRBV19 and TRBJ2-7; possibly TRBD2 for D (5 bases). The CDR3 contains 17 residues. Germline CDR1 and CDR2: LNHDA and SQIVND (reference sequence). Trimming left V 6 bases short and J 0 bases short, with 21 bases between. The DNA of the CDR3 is TGTGCCAGTAGCAAGCTCTTCACGGGGTTTTACTCCTACGAGCAGTACTTC. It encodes CASSKLFTGFYSYEQYF.

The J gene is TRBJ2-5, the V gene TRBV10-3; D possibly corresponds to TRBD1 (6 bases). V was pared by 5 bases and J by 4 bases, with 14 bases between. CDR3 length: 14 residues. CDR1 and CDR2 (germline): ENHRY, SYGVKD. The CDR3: CAISQQGRGETQYF. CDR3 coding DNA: TGTGCCATCAGTCAACAGGGACGGGGAGAGACCCAGTACTTC.

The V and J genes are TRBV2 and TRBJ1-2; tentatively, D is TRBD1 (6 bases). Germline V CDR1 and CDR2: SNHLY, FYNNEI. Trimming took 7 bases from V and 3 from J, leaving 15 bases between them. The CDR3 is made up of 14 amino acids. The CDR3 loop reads CASTGTPEDYGYTF. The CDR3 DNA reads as TGTGCCAGCACCGGGACACCGGAGGACTATGGCTACACCTTC.

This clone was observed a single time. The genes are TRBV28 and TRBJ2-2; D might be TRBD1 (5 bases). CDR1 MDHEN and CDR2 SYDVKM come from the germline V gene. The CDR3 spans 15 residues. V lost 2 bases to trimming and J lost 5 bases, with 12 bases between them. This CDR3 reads CASSLPQGWTGELFF. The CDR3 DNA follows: TGTGCCAGCAGTTTACCCCAGGGATGGACCGGGGAGCTGTTTTTT.

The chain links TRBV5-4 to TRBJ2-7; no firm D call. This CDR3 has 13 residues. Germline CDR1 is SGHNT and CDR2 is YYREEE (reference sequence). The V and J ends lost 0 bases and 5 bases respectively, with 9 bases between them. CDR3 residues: CASSLGEVHEQYF. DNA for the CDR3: TGTGCCAGCAGCTTGGGAGAGGTCCACGAGCAGTACTTC.

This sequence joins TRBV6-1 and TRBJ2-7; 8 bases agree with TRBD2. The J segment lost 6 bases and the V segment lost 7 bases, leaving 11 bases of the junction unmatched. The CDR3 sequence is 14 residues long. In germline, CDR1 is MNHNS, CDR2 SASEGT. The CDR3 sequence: CASTKEAGEFEQYF. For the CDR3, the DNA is TGTGCCAGCACAAAGGAAGCGGGAGAGTTCGAGCAGTACTTC.